Given below is one T cell receptor (beta chain) in context. Its matching antigen is unknown. These data come from a study of a mutant IDH1 vaccine in newly diagnosed glioma. Study-level background: Patients got radiotherapy, temozolomide, or both beforehand, and most got both.

CDR3 size: 16 residues. The V gene lost 3 bases and the J gene lost 3 bases, with 17 bases spanning the gap. Germline CDR1 reads SGHRS; CDR2 reads YFSETQ. Clones were read by immunoSEQ multiplex PCR, and TCRdb kept only the in-frame ones, dropping some. The sample shows tens of thousands of clones, about four fifths of them seen only once. Noted time point: week 35, safety follow-up. All doses held 300 ug of mutant IDH1 20-mer peptide, with topical imiquimod. The clonotype was recovered from a man aged 35 to 55 with glioma. The chain is built from TRBV5-1 and TRBJ2-3; D is possibly TRBD1 (8 bases). Sequenced here: PBMCs, sampled from a glioma patient whose treatment included an IDH1 peptide vaccine. The CDR3 spells CASSSDTGGGTDTQYF. The CDR3 DNA sequence: TGCGCCAGCAGCTCCGACACAGGGGGAGGGACAGATACGCAGTATTTT.